The rows below give T cell receptor beta chains drawn from one sample of a study of shared clonotypes between healthy human individuals. TCRdb's table, derived via immunoSEQ multiplex PCR, lists solely in-frame clones and lacks some. The sample contains 700,000 to 950,000 clones, just over 95% of which appear only once. The sequenced sample consisted of naive CD8+ T cells sorted from blood. The receptor set was obtained from a man aged 30-40 years in good health. CDR3s include the opening cysteine and the closing phenylalanine or tryptophan. The order of the fields is clone size, V gene, D gene, J gene, CDR3 DNA, CDR3 protein. D genes are given only for firm matches. A row's size may be missing; if present it is once, few, many or a size class.

clone size: NA; V gene: TRBV6-1; D gene: TRBD1; J gene: TRBJ2-5; CDR3 DNA: TGTGCCAGCAGTCCAGGGACAGTTAGGGAGACCCAGTACTTC; CDR3 protein: CASSPGTVRETQYF
clone size: NA; V gene: TRBV25-1; D gene: NA; J gene: TRBJ2-1; CDR3 DNA: TGTGCCAGCAGGAGGGACCGTGGATACAATGAGCAGTTCTTC; CDR3 protein: CASRRDRGYNEQFF
clone size: NA; V gene: TRBV21-1; D gene: NA; J gene: TRBJ1-4; CDR3 DNA: TGTGCCAGCAGCAAGCGACAGGGGGCTCCTTTTGGGGAAAAACTGTTTTTT; CDR3 protein: CASSKRQGAPFGEKLFF
clone size: NA; V gene: TRBV7-9; D gene: NA; J gene: TRBJ1-1; CDR3 DNA: TGTGCCAGCAGCTCGACAGTTGAAGCTTTCTTT; CDR3 protein: CASSSTVEAFF
clone size: NA; V gene: TRBV25-1; D gene: TRBD1; J gene: TRBJ1-5; CDR3 DNA: TGTGCCAGCTCTCCGGGACAGGGCCATCAGCCCCAGCATTTT; CDR3 protein: CASSPGQGHQPQHF
clone size: NA; V gene: TRBV27; D gene: NA; J gene: TRBJ1-2; CDR3 DNA: TGTGCCAGCAGTTTAGAAAGGGGTTCTGGCTACACCTTC; CDR3 protein: CASSLERGSGYTF
clone size: NA; V gene: TRBV6-5; D gene: TRBD2; J gene: TRBJ2-5; CDR3 DNA: TGTGCCAGCAGTTACCGAGCGGGAGGACAAGGGGAGACCCAGTACTTC; CDR3 protein: CASSYRAGGQGETQYF
clone size: NA; V gene: TRBV9; D gene: NA; J gene: TRBJ1-2; CDR3 DNA: TGTGCCAGCAGCGTAGACCGTCACCAGGTCTATGGCTACACCTTC; CDR3 protein: CASSVDRHQVYGYTF
clone size: once; V gene: TRBV7-8; D gene: TRBD2; J gene: TRBJ2-7; CDR3 DNA: TGTGCCAGCAGCTCCGGACTAGCGGGGACCTACGAGCAGTACTTC; CDR3 protein: CASSSGLAGTYEQYF
clone size: NA; V gene: TRBV7-9; D gene: TRBD2; J gene: TRBJ2-2; CDR3 DNA: TGTGCCAGCAGCTTAGGGACTAGCGGGTACGCGAACACCGGGGAGCTGTTTTTT; CDR3 protein: CASSLGTSGYANTGELFF
clone size: NA; V gene: TRBV7-9; D gene: NA; J gene: TRBJ1-1; CDR3 DNA: TGTGCCAGCAGCTCGGTGGGGGGGCGTCCCACTGAAGCTTTCTTT; CDR3 protein: CASSSVGGRPTEAFF
clone size: once; V gene: TRBV10-1; D gene: NA; J gene: TRBJ2-3; CDR3 DNA: TGCGCCAGCAGTGAGTCCGGGGCAGGGGTGGTGGGCACAGATACGCAGTATTTT; CDR3 protein: CASSESGAGVVGTDTQYF
clone size: NA; V gene: TRBV11-2; D gene: NA; J gene: TRBJ2-7; CDR3 DNA: TGTGCCAGCAGCTGGGAGGACGAGCAGTACTTC; CDR3 protein: CASSWEDEQYF
clone size: NA; V gene: TRBV6-1; D gene: TRBD2; J gene: TRBJ2-1; CDR3 DNA: TGTGCCAGCAGTGAAGAGGTACTAGCGGACTACAATGAGCAGTTCTTC; CDR3 protein: CASSEEVLADYNEQFF
clone size: NA; V gene: TRBV28; D gene: NA; J gene: TRBJ2-7; CDR3 DNA: TGTGCCAGCAGTTTACTTCGGCAGGGGACCTACGAGCAGTACTTC; CDR3 protein: CASSLLRQGTYEQYF
clone size: NA; V gene: TRBV7-3; D gene: NA; J gene: TRBJ2-3; CDR3 DNA: TGTGCCAGCAGCTTAGCCAACATCGATACGCAGTATTTT; CDR3 protein: CASSLANIDTQYF
clone size: NA; V gene: TRBV29-1; D gene: NA; J gene: TRBJ2-4; CDR3 DNA: TGCAGCGTTTCGTCGGATGGGGGAAACATTCAGTACTTC; CDR3 protein: CSVSSDGGNIQYF
clone size: NA; V gene: TRBV7-9; D gene: NA; J gene: TRBJ1-5; CDR3 DNA: TGTGCCAGCAGCACTAATCAACAGGGAAGCAATCAGCCCCAGCATTTT; CDR3 protein: CASSTNQQGSNQPQHF
clone size: NA; V gene: TRBV10-3; D gene: NA; J gene: TRBJ2-7; CDR3 DNA: TGTGCCACGTCGGACGACCGGGGATACGAGCAGTACTTC; CDR3 protein: CATSDDRGYEQYF
clone size: NA; V gene: TRBV4-2; D gene: NA; J gene: TRBJ2-7; CDR3 DNA: TGTGCCAGCAGCACGGACGCGGGGGAGCAGTACTTC; CDR3 protein: CASSTDAGEQYF
clone size: NA; V gene: TRBV4-3; D gene: NA; J gene: TRBJ1-3; CDR3 DNA: TGCGCCAGCAGCCAAGAGAACCGTGGGGGCCGCTCTGGAAACACCATATATTTT; CDR3 protein: CASSQENRGGRSGNTIYF
clone size: NA; V gene: TRBV7-2; D gene: TRBD1; J gene: TRBJ1-5; CDR3 DNA: TGTGCCAGCAGTGGCCATTTGGAGGGCTCAGGGGGTCAGCCCCAGCATTTT; CDR3 protein: CASSGHLEGSGGQPQHF
clone size: NA; V gene: TRBV6-4; D gene: TRBD2; J gene: TRBJ2-5; CDR3 DNA: TGTGCCAGCAGTGACTCTCTATTTCCCCCACCGACTAGCGGAAAAGAGACCCAGTACTTC; CDR3 protein: CASSDSLFPPPTSGKETQYF